The rows below give T cell receptor beta chains drawn from one sample of a study of neurological immune-mediated disorders. MiXCR was run by TCRdb on the 5' RACE reads, yielding one entry per CDR3 protein. The sample carries 66,000 or so distinct CDR3 sequences, nearly 3.5% recorded once. The sequencing input was PBMCs. The receptors were sampled from a man aged 35 to 55 with multiple sclerosis. Both conserved end residues are part of each CDR3. The D gene is left open where the match is weak. Size tells how often a clone was seen (once, few, many) or the class of an expanded clone, and some rows leave it out.

size	D	V	J	DNA	CDR3
many	NA	TRBV10-2	TRBJ2-1	TGCGCCAGCAGTATCCTTCGGTCTACAGGAGGTGAGCAGTTCTTC	CASSILRSTGGEQFF
NA	TRBD2	TRBV7-2	TRBJ2-3	TGTGCCAGCAGCTTAGGATCGCGGGGGGGCACAGATACGCAGTATTTT	CASSLGSRGGTDTQYF
many	TRBD2	TRBV7-9	TRBJ2-3	TGTGCCAGCAGCTCCGCGGGAGTATCAGATACGCAGTATTTT	CASSSAGVSDTQYF
many	NA	TRBV14	TRBJ1-1	TGTGCCAGCAGCCCCTTGGGCCCGATGAACACTGAAGCTTTCTTT	CASSPLGPMNTEAFF
many	NA	TRBV5-1	TRBJ1-1	TGCGCCAGCAGCTTGGCCGGGGGTGGCACTGAAGCTTTCTTT	CASSLAGGGTEAFF
many	TRBD2	TRBV7-2	TRBJ2-5	TGTGCCAGCAGCCTCAGGACTAGCGGGCATTTCCAGGAGACCCAGTACTTC	CASSLRTSGHFQETQYF
many	NA	TRBV30	TRBJ1-5	TGTGCCTGGAGTGGGGGACTGGGCGGCAATCAGCCCCAGCATTTT	CAWSGGLGGNQPQHF
NA	NA	TRBV11-2	TRBJ2-5	TGTGCCAGCAGCCCCAGCGCGGGCGGAAGGGCAGAGACCCAGTACTTC	CASSPSAGGRAETQYF
many	NA	TRBV2	TRBJ2-7	TGTGCCAGCAGTCGTGGGGACGGCTCCTACGAGCAGTACTTC	CASSRGDGSYEQYF
many	NA	TRBV15	TRBJ2-5	TGTGCCACCCGTACCCGACCGGGCACCGACCGGCCCCAGTACTTC	CATRTRPGTDRPQYF
many	NA	TRBV10-1	TRBJ1-1	TGCGCCAGCAGTGTCGAAGCAGCTTTGAACACTGAAGCTTTCTTT	CASSVEAALNTEAFF
many	NA	TRBV12-5	TRBJ2-1	TGTGCTAGTGGTTTGCAGCGGCACAATGAGCAGTTCTTC	CASGLQRHNEQFF
many	NA	TRBV7-3	TRBJ2-1	TGTGCCAGCAGCCCTGGAAGGTACAATGAGCAGTTCTTC	CASSPGRYNEQFF
many	NA	TRBV6-5	TRBJ1-2	TGTGCCAGCAGTTACTCTTCCCCCATAACTGATGGCTACACCTTC	CASSYSSPITDGYTF
NA	NA	TRBV18	TRBJ2-7	TGTGCCAGCTCACCAGGGGTAGCCTACGAGCAGTACTTC	CASSPGVAYEQYF
NA	NA	TRBV18	TRBJ1-5	TGTGCCAGCTCACCACTGGGCGGAACAAATCAGCCCCAGCATTTT	CASSPLGGTNQPQHF
many	NA	TRBV20-1	TRBJ1-4	TGCAGTGCTCCGGACAGCGATGAAAAACTGTTTTTT	CSAPDSDEKLFF
many	TRBD2	TRBV5-1	TRBJ2-1	TGCGCCAGCAGCTTGGAAGGGGCGGGGGTCAATGAGCAGTTCTTC	CASSLEGAGVNEQFF
many	NA	TRBV9	TRBJ2-3	TGTGCCAGCAGCGTAGCCAGGGGAGATACGCAGTATTTT	CASSVARGDTQYF
many	TRBD1	TRBV12-3/TRBV12-4	TRBJ1-1	TGTGCCAGCAGGAATACAGGGGGCGGCACTGAAGCTTTCTTT	CASRNTGGGTEAFF
many	TRBD1	TRBV20-1	TRBJ2-7	TGCAGTGCAATCGCAGGGGGCTGGGTCGAGCAGTACTTC	CSAIAGGWVEQYF
many	NA	TRBV5-6	TRBJ2-3	TGTGCCAGCAGCCCAATTAGCGGAGATACGCAGTATTTT	CASSPISGDTQYF
many	TRBD2	TRBV9	TRBJ2-2	TGTGCCAGCAGCGCCAACCGGGACTATAACACCGGGGAGCTGTTTTTT	CASSANRDYNTGELFF
many	NA	TRBV5-1	TRBJ1-2	TGCGCCAGCGGGACGGAGGATTATGGCTACACCTTC	CASGTEDYGYTF
many	NA	TRBV7-6	TRBJ2-2	TGTGCCAGCAGCCCCGGGCAGGTTAACGGGGAGCTGTTTTTT	CASSPGQVNGELFF
many	TRBD1	TRBV12-3/TRBV12-4	TRBJ2-2	TGTGCCAGCATATGGGACAGGGACACCGGGGAGCTGTTTTTT	CASIWDRDTGELFF